The rows below give T cell receptor beta chains drawn from one sample of a study of T cells in Graves' hyperthyroidism and ophthalmopathy. TCRdb used MiXCR to reprocess the multiplex PCR reads, holding one entry per CDR3 protein. The sample lists roughly 380,000 distinct CDR3 sequences, roughly 13% occurring once. Sequencing was done on a sample of blood. The receptors derive from a man younger than 45 with Graves' hyperthyroidism that later progressed to Graves' ophthalmopathy. CDR3s include the opening cysteine and the closing phenylalanine or tryptophan. D genes are given only for firm matches. Clone size is stated in some rows and not others, as once, few, many or a class when expanded.

V	size	D	J	DNA	CDR3
TRBV12-3/TRBV12-4	NA	TRBD1	TRBJ2-2	TGTGCCAGCAGTCCAATACAGGGGAGCACCGGGGAGCTGTTTTTT	CASSPIQGSTGELFF
TRBV20-1	many	TRBD1	TRBJ2-7	TGCAGTGCTGAGGGGGCCACCTACGAGCAGTACTTC	CSAEGATYEQYF
TRBV10-3	few	TRBD2	TRBJ2-1	TGTGCCATCGGTAGCGGGGGGCTCTACAATGAGCAGTTCTTC	CAIGSGGLYNEQFF
TRBV6-4	few	TRBD1	TRBJ2-1	TGTGCCAGCAGTGATTCCGGGACAGGGGCAAATGAGCAGTTCTTC	CASSDSGTGANEQFF
TRBV29-1	many	TRBD1	TRBJ1-2	TGCAGCGTTGAAGGGGGGACAGACGTCTATGGCTACACCTTC	CSVEGGTDVYGYTF
TRBV29-1	few	NA	TRBJ1-2	TGCAGCGTCTTGGTGAGCCTCCTGAACTATGGCTACACCTTC	CSVLVSLLNYGYTF
TRBV29-1	few	NA	TRBJ2-2	TGCAGCGTTGGAAGGGCCGGGGAGCTGTTTTTT	CSVGRAGELFF
TRBV3-1	NA	NA	TRBJ1-2	TGTGCCAGCAGCCGCGAGGGGCGAGGGAACTATGGCTACACCTTC	CASSREGRGNYGYTF
TRBV6-6	many	TRBD1	TRBJ1-4	TGTGCCAGCAGTTACACCTGGGACAGTGCAACTAATGAAAAACTGTTTTTT	CASSYTWDSATNEKLFF
TRBV18	few	NA	TRBJ2-2	TGTGCCAGCTCACCACCGGGGCGCGGGCCCGGGGAGCTGTTTTTT	CASSPPGRGPGELFF
TRBV3-1	many	NA	TRBJ1-1	TGTGCCAGCAGCCAAGGGGGGGTGAAGAACACTGAAGCTTTCTTT	CASSQGGVKNTEAFF
TRBV7-9	NA	TRBD2	TRBJ2-1	TGTGCCAGCAGCTTTCTAGCGGGCGTTCGGAATGAGCAGTTCTTC	CASSFLAGVRNEQFF
TRBV6-1	many	NA	TRBJ1-6	TGTGCCAGCAGAACAGGGAGGAATTCACCCCTCCACTTT	CASRTGRNSPLHF
TRBV4-1	few	TRBD2	TRBJ2-5	TGCGCCAGCAGCCAAGGGGGTCGTCTAGCGGGGGGCGTGGAGACCCAGTACTTC	CASSQGGRLAGGVETQYF
TRBV12-5	NA	NA	TRBJ2-5	TGTGCTAGTGGTTTGGTACTTCAGTTCGGGGAAGAGACCCAGTACTTC	CASGLVLQFGEETQYF
TRBV28	many	TRBD1	TRBJ2-6	TGTGCCAGCAGTGTCCTCCCACCGGGACAGGTATTCTCTGGGGCCAACGTCCTGACTTTC	CASSVLPPGQVFSGANVLTF
TRBV2	NA	TRBD2	TRBJ2-1	TGTGACACGGGGGGGGGCGGCGCTTCCTACAATGAGCAGTTCTTC	CDTGGGGASYNEQFF
TRBV5-6	many	TRBD1	TRBJ2-7	TGTGCCAGCAGCTTCACCGACAGGGCCTACGAGCAGTACTTC	CASSFTDRAYEQYF
TRBV10-3	many	NA	TRBJ2-3	TGTGCCATCAGTGTACGGGACACTAGCACAGATACGCAGTATTTT	CAISVRDTSTDTQYF
TRBV9	many	NA	TRBJ2-7	TGTGCCAGCAGCGTAGGGACAGCCTCCTACGAGCAGTACTTC	CASSVGTASYEQYF
TRBV28	many	NA	TRBJ1-2	TGTGCCAGCACCTTGGGCAGGGGAGGTGGCTACACCTTC	CASTLGRGGGYTF
TRBV2	many	TRBD1	TRBJ1-4	TGTGCCAGCAGCACAGGGGGTAATGAAAAACTGTTTTTT	CASSTGGNEKLFF
TRBV5-1	many	NA	TRBJ2-5	TGCGCCAGCAGCCCGAGGACAGACCAGGAGACCCAGTACTTC	CASSPRTDQETQYF
TRBV2	many	NA	TRBJ1-6	TGTGCCAGCAGTGTCGAAGGACCCTATAATTCACCCCTCCACTTT	CASSVEGPYNSPLHF
TRBV12-5	many	NA	TRBJ1-1	TGTGCTAGTGGTTTGACTTTGAACACTGAAGCTTTCTTT	CASGLTLNTEAFF
TRBV7-9	few	TRBD1	TRBJ2-5	TGTGCCAGCACAATGACAGGGGGTGAGACCCAGTACTTC	CASTMTGGETQYF
TRBV5-1	few	NA	TRBJ1-6	TGCGCCAGCAGCTTGGTCCCCCTGGCAGACCTTAATTCACCCCTCCACTTT	CASSLVPLADLNSPLHF
TRBV7-6	many	NA	TRBJ1-2	TGTGCCAGCAGCTTAGATCCGGGGAGGTATGGCTACACCTTC	CASSLDPGRYGYTF
TRBV28	many	NA	TRBJ2-1	TGTGCCAGCAGCGTCCCCCCACTAGAAAGGAATGAGCAGTTCTTC	CASSVPPLERNEQFF
TRBV7-8	many	NA	TRBJ2-2	TGTGCCAGCAGACGAAGAAGGGGGACCGGGGAGCTGTTTTTT	CASRRRRGTGELFF
TRBV12-3/TRBV12-4	many	NA	TRBJ2-2	TGTGCCAGCAGTTCCGGGACGGTGCTGTTTTTT	CASSSGTVLFF
TRBV5-4	NA	NA	TRBJ1-2	TGTGCCAGCAGCTTGGGACAGTCCCGGATCTATGGCTACACCTTC	CASSLGQSRIYGYTF
TRBV2	many	NA	TRBJ1-4	TGTGCCAGCACGGTTTGGGAGGGCACTAATGAAAAACTGTTTTTT	CASTVWEGTNEKLFF
TRBV19	few	NA	TRBJ2-7	TGTGCCAGTAGTATAGCCACAGGGTCGTACGAGCAGTACTTC	CASSIATGSYEQYF
TRBV15	many	NA	TRBJ1-2	TGTGCCACCAGCAGCCGGGACCGCTATGGCTACACCTTC	CATSSRDRYGYTF
TRBV9	few	NA	TRBJ1-1	TGTGCCAGCAGCCCTAGTCCAGGACAGAACACTGAAGCTTTCTTT	CASSPSPGQNTEAFF
TRBV20-1	few	NA	TRBJ2-3	TGCAGTGCTAGAAGCGAAGGGGGGACAGATACGCAGTATTTT	CSARSEGGTDTQYF
TRBV27	NA	TRBD2	TRBJ2-5	TGTGCCAGCAGACTGGGACTAGTGTACCAAGAGACCCAGTACTTC	CASRLGLVYQETQYF
TRBV5-1	many	TRBD2	TRBJ2-3	TGCGCCAGCAGCTTCCTAGCGGGCAGGACAGATACGCAGTATTTT	CASSFLAGRTDTQYF
TRBV27	many	NA	TRBJ1-5	TGTGCCAGCAGTCTAACCCCAGGGAATCAGCCCCAGCATTTT	CASSLTPGNQPQHF
TRBV6-4	NA	TRBD1	TRBJ2-5	TGTGCCAGCGGGGGTCGGGACAGCGGACAAGAGACCCAGTACTTC	CASGGRDSGQETQYF
TRBV24-1	NA	NA	TRBJ2-3	TGTGCCACCAGTGATTATGAGGCAGCCTTCACAGATACGCAGTATTTT	CATSDYEAAFTDTQYF
TRBV11-2	many	TRBD1	TRBJ2-2	TGTGCCAGCAGGCAACGACAGGGGTTAGTGGGCCGAACCGGGGAGCTGTTTTTT	CASRQRQGLVGRTGELFF
TRBV4-1	NA	NA	TRBJ2-3	TGCGCCAGCAGCCCCTCGGGGTATACCGCAGATACGCAGTATTTT	CASSPSGYTADTQYF
TRBV7-9	few	NA	TRBJ1-2	TGTGCCAGCAGCCTGGTCCAGTGGGGCTACACCTTC	CASSLVQWGYTF
TRBV28	many	TRBD1	TRBJ1-1	TGTGCCAGCAGTGGCGCCGGGACAGGGCGGACTGAAGCTTTCTTT	CASSGAGTGRTEAFF
TRBV10-3	NA	TRBD2	TRBJ2-3	TGTGCCATCAGTGAGTCGCAAGCGGGGCCTAGCACAGATACGCAGTATTTT	CAISESQAGPSTDTQYF
TRBV3-1	many	TRBD1	TRBJ1-1	TGTGCCAGCAGCCAACAGGGGGCTACGAGTGAAGCTTTCTTT	CASSQQGATSEAFF
TRBV18	NA	TRBD1	TRBJ2-5	TGTGCCAGCTCACCAGGACAGGGGGCAGGGAGCCAAGAGACCCAGTACTTC	CASSPGQGAGSQETQYF
TRBV20-1	NA	NA	TRBJ2-4	TGCAGTGCTGGGGGGGGCCTGTTTTCAAACATTCAGTACTTC	CSAGGGLFSNIQYF
TRBV6-1	many	TRBD1	TRBJ1-3	TGTGCCAGCAGTTATTCAGGGGGCCCTTCTGGAAACACCATATATTTT	CASSYSGGPSGNTIYF
TRBV28	many	TRBD1	TRBJ1-6	TGTGCCAGCAGTCCAACAGGGGTGAAAAATTCACCCCTCCACTTT	CASSPTGVKNSPLHF
TRBV12-3/TRBV12-4	many	NA	TRBJ1-4	TGTGCCAGCAGTTATACTAATGAAAAACTGTTTTTT	CASSYTNEKLFF